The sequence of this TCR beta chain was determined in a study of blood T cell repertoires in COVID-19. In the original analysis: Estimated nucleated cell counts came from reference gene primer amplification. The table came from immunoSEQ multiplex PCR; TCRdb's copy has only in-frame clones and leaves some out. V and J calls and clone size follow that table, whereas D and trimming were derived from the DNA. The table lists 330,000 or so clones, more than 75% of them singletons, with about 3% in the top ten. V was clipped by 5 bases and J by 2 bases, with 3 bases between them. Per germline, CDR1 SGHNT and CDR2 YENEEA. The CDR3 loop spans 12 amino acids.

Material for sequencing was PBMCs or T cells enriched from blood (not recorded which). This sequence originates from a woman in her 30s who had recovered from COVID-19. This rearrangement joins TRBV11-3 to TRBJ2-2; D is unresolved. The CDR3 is CASSPNTGELFF. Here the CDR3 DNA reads TGTGCCAGCAGCCCTAACACCGGGGAGCTGTTTTTT. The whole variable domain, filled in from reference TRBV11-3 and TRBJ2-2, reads EAGVVQSPRYKIIEKKQPVAFWCNPISGHNTLYWYLQNLGQGPELLIRYENEEAVDDSQLPKDRFSAERLKGVDSTLKIQPAELGDSAVYLCASSPNTGELFFGEGSRLTVL.